The source of this T cell receptor (beta chain) is a study of siplizumab effects on memory and regulatory T cells. General study points: In roughly 75-96% of proliferating CD4+ or CD8+ clones, a naive or memory phenotype could not be assigned. Naive T cells, seemingly more diverse than memory cells, seemed major alloresponse contributors. Controls showed an average of approximately 28% Treg-derived mappable alloreactive CD4+ clones, while siplizumab showed under 80%. Memory cells that were CD4+ and unstimulated gave rise to alloreactive sequences, which siplizumab significantly reduced.

Concerning this clone itself: Its specificity is not known.

Germline CDR1 KGHSH, CDR2 LQKENI. The CDR3 length is 14 residues. The ends were cut back, 3 bases at V and 7 bases at J, with 12 bases in the middle. The protocol was immunoSEQ multiplex PCR, while the TCRdb copy is restricted to in-frame clones and leaves out a portion. The sample contains about 40,000 clones, roughly 90% of which appear only once. This rearrangement joins TRBV18 to TRBJ2-2; D remains ambiguous. Sequenced: naive CD4+ T cells sorted from blood. This clonotype was sampled from a human donor in good health. The CDR3 spells CASSPESAYGELFF. As DNA, the CDR3 is TGTGCCAGCTCACCCGAGTCCGCATACGGGGAGCTGTTTTTT.